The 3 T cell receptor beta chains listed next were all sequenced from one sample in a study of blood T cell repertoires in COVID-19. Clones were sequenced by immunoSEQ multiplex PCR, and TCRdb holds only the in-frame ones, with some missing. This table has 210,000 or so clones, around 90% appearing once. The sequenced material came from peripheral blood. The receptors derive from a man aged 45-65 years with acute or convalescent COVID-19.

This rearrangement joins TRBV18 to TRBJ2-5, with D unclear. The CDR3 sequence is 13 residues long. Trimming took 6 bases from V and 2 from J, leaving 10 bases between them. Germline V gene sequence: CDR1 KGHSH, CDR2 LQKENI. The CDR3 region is CASSPTSQETQYF. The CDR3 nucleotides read TGTGCCAGCTCCCCGACATCACAAGAGACCCAGTACTTC.

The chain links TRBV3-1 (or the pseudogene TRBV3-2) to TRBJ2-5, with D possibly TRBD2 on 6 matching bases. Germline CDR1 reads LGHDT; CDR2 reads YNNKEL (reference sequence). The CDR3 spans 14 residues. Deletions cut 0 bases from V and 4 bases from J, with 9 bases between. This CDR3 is CASSQDRGRETQYF. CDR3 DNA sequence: TGTGCCAGCAGCCAAGATCGGGGGAGAGAGACCCAGTACTTC.

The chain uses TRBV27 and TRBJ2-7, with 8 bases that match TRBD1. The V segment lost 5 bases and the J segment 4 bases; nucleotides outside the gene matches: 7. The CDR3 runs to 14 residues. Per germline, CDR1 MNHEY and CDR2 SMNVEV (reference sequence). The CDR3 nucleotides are TGTGCCAGCAGTCAACGGACAGGGTCTTACGAGCAGTACTTC. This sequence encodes CASSQRTGSYEQYF.